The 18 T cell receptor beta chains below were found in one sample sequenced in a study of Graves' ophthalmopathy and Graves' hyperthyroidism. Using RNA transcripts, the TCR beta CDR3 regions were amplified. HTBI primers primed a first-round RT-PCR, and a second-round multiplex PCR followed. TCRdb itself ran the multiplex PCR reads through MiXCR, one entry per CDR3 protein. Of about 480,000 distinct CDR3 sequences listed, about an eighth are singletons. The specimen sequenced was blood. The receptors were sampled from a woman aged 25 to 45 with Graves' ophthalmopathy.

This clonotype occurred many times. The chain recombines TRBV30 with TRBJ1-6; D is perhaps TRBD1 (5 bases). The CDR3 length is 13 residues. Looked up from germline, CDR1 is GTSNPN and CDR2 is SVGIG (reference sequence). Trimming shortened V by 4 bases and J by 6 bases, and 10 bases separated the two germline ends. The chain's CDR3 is CAWKNRRNSPLHF. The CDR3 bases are TGTGCCTGGAAAAACAGGCGTAATTCACCCCTCCACTTT.

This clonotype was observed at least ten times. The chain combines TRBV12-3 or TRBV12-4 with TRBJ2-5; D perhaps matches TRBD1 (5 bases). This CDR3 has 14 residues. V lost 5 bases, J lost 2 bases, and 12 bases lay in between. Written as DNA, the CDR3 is TGTGCCAGCAGTCAGGTGGGGCAGCAAGAGACCCAGTACTTC. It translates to CASSQVGQQETQYF.

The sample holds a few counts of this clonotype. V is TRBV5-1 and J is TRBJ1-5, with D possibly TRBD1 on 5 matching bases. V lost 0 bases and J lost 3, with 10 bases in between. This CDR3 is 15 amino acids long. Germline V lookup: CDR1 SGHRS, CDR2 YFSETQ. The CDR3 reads CASSLGGVPNQPQHF. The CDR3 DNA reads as TGCGCCAGCAGCTTGGGGGGGGTCCCCAATCAGCCCCAGCATTTT.

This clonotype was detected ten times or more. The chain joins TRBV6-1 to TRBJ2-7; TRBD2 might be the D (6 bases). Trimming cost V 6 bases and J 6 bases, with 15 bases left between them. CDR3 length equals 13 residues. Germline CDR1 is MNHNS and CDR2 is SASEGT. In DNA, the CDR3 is TGTGCCAGCAGGACCCGGGAGTATGGCGAGCAGTACTTC. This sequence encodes CASRTREYGEQYF.

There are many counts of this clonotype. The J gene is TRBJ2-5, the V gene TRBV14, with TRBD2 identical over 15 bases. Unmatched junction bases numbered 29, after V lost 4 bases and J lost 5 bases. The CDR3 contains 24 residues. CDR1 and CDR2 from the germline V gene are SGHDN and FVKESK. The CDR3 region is CASSPTSGTGIGLAGGPGAETQYF. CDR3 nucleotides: TGTGCCAGCAGCCCTACGTCCGGGACCGGGATTGGACTAGCGGGGGGGCCGGGGGCCGAGACCCAGTACTTC. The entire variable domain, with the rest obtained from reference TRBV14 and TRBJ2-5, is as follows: EAGVTQFPSHSVIEKGQTVTLRCDPISGHDNLYWYRRVMGKEIKFLLHFVKESKQDESGMPNNRFLAERTGGTYSTLKVQPAELEDSGVYFCASSPTSGTGIGLAGGPGAETQYFGPGTRLLVL.

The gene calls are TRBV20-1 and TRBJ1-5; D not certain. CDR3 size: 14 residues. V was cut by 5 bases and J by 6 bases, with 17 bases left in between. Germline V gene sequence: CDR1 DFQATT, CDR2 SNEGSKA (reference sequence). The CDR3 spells CSAPRAGLGQPQHF. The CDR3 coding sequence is TGCAGTGCTCCCCGGGCGGGTCTTGGTCAGCCCCAGCATTTT.

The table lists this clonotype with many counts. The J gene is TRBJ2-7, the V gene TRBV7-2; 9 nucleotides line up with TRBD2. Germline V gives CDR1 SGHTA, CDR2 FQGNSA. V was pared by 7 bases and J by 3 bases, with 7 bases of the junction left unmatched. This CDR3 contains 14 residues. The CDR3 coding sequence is TGTGCCAGCACACTTAGCGGGGGCCACTACGAGCAGTACTTC. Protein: CASTLSGGHYEQYF.

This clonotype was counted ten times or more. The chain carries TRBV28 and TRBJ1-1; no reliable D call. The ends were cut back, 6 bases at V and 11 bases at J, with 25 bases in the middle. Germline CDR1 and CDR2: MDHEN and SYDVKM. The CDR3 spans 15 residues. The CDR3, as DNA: TGTGCCAGCAGCGAGCATAAAAGGGCCAGAGAGTTCGCTTTCTTT. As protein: CASSEHKRAREFAFF.

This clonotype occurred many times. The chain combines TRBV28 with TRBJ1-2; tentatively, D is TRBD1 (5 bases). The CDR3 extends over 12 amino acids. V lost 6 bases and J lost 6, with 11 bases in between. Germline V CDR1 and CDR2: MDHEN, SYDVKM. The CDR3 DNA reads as TGTGCCAGCAGCTTTGGGGGAGATGGCTACACCTTC. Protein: CASSFGGDGYTF.

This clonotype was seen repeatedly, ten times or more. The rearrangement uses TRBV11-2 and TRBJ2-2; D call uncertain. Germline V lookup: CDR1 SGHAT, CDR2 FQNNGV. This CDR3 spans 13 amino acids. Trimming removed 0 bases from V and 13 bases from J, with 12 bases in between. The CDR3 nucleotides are TGTGCCAGCAGCTTAGAATCGACCGCCTCGCTGTTTTTT. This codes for CASSLESTASLFF.

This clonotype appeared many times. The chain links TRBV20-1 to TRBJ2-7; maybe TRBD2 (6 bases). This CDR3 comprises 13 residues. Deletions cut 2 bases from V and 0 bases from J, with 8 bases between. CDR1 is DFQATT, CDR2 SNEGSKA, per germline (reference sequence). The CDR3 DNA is TGCAGTGCTAGAATGGAGGGCTCCTACGAGCAGTACTTC. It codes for CSARMEGSYEQYF.

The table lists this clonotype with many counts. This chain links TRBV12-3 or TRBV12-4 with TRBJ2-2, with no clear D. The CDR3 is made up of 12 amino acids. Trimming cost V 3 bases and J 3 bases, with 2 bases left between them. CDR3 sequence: CASSFYTGELFF. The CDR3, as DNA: TGTGCCAGCAGTTTTTACACCGGGGAGCTGTTTTTT.

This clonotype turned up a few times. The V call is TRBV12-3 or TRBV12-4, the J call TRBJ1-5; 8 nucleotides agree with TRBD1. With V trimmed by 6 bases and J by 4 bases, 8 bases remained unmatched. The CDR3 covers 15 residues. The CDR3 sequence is CASSRQGSLNQPQHF. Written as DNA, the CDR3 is TGTGCCAGCAGCCGACAGGGGAGTTTGAATCAGCCCCAGCATTTT.

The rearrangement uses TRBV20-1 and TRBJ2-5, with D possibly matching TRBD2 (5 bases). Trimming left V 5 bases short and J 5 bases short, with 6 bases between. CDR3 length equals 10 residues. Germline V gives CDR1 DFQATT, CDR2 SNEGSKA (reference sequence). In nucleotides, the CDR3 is TGCAGTGCTTGGGAGGAGACCCAGTACTTC. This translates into CSAWEETQYF.

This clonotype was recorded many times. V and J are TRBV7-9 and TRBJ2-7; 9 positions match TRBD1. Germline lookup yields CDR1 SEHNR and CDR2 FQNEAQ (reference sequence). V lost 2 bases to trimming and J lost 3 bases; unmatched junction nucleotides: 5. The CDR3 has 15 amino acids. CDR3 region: CASSLMTGGFYEQYF. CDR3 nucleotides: TGTGCCAGCAGCTTAATGACAGGGGGTTTCTACGAGCAGTACTTC.

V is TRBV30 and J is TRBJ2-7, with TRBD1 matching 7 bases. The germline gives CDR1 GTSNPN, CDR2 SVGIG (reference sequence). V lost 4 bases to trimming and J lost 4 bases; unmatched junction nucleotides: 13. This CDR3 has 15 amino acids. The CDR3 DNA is TGTGCCTGGACTCCCCGCCCGGGGACAGAATACGAGCAGTACTTC. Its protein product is CAWTPRPGTEYEQYF.

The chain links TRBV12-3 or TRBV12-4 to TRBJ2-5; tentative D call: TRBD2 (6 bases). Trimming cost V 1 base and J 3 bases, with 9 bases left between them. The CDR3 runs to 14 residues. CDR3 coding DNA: TGTGCCAGCAGTTTAGGCGGGAACGAAGAGACCCAGTACTTC. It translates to CASSLGGNEETQYF.

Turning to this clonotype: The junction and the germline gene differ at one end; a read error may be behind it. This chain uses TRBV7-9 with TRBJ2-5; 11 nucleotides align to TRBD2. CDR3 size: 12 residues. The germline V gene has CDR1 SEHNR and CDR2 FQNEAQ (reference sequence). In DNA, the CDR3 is TGTGCCAGCAGCTCAACTAGCGGGGGCCCAGTCTTC. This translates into CASSSTSGGPVF.